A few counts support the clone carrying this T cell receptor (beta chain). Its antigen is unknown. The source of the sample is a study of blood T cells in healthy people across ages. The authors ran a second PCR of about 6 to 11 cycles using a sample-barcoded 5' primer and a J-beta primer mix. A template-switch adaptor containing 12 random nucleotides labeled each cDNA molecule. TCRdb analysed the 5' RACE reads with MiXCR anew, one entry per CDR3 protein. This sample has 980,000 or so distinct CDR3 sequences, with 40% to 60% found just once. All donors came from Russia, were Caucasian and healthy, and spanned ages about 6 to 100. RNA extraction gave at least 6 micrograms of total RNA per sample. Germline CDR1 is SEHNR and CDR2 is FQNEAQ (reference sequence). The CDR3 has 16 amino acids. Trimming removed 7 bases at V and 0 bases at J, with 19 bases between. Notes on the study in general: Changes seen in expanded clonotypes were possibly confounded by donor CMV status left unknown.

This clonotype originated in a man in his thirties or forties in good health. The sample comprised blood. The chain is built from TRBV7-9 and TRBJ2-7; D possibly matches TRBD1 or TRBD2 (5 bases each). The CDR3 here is CASNPEGQGNSYEQYF. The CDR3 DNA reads TGTGCCAGCAATCCCGAGGGCCAGGGAAACTCCTACGAGCAGTACTTC.